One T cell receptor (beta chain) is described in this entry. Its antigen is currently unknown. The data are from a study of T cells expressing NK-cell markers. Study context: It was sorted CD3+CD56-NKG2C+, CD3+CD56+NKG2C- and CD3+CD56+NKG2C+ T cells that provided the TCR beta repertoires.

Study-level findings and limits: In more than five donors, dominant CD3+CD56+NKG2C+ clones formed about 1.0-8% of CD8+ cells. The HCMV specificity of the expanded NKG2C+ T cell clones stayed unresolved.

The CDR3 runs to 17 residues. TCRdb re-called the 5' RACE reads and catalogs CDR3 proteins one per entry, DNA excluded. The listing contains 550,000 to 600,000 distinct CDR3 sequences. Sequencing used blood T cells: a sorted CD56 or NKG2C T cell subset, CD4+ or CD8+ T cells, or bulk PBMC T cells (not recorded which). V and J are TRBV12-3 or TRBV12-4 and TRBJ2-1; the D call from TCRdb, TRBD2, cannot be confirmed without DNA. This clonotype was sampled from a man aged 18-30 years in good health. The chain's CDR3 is CASSYTPGTSVYNEQFF.